Here is one T cell receptor beta chain with its context. Its cognate antigen is unknown. Quantitative molecular-barcoded 5'-RACE generated the TCR beta libraries. Each CDR3 protein gets one entry after TCRdb re-called the 5' RACE reads with MiXCR. The data hold about 220,000 distinct CDR3 sequences, with around 20% observed a single time. Trimming removed 0 bases from V and 9 bases from J; junction bases left unmatched: 0. The V gene's germline CDR1 is SGDLS and CDR2 YYNGEE. CDR3 size: 12 residues. These data come from a study of CD8 T cells in ankylosing spondylitis. General study results and limits: Made up of several highly homologous variants, a TCR beta motif appeared characteristic of ankylosing spondylitis blood. Earlier authors reported some of these motif variants in reactive arthritis synovial fluid and blood. Reportedly, disease-linked clones are significantly enriched in ankylosing spondylitis patients' matched synovial fluid.

The rearrangement links TRBV9 to TRBJ2-1; 7 nucleotides align to TRBD2. Sequencing was carried out using blood, either unsorted or a sorted T cell fraction (not recorded which). This clonotype was sampled from a male donor with ankylosing spondylitis. The CDR3 bases are TGTGCCAGCAGCGTAGGGGAGGGTGAGCAGTTCTTC. Translation: CASSVGEGEQFF.